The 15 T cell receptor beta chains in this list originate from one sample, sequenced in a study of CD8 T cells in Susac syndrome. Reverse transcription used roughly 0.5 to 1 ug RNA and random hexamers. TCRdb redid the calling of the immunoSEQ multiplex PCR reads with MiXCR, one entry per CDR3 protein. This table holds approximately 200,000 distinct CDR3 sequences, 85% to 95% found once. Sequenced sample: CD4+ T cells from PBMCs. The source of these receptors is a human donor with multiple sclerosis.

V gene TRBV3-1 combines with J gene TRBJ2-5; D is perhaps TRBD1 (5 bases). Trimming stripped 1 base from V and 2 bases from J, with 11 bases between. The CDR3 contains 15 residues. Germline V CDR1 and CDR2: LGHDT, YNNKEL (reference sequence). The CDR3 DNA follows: TGTGCCAGCAGCCAAGGGGCAGGGCCTCAAGAGACCCAGTACTTC. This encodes CASSQGAGPQETQYF.

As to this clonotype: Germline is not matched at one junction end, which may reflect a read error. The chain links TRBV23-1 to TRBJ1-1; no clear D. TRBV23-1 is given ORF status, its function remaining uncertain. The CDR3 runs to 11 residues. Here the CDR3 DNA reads TGCGCCAGCAGTCCACAACCCGGAACGATCTTT. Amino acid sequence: CASSPQPGTIF.

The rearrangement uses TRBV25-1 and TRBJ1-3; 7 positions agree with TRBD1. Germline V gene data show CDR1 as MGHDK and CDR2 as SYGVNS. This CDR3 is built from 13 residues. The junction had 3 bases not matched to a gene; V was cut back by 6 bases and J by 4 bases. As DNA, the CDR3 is TGTGCCAGCAGACAGACAGGGGGAAACACCATATATTTT. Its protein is CASRQTGGNTIYF.

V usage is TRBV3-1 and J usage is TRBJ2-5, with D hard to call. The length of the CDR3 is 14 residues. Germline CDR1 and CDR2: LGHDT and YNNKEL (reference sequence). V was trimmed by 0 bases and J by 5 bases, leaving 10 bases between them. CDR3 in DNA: TGTGCCAGCAGCCAAGATATAACGGAGGAGACCCAGTACTTC. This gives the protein CASSQDITEETQYF.

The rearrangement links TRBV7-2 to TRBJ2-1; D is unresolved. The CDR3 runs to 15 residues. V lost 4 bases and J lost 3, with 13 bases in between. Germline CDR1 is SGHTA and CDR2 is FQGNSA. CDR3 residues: CASSSEPFNYNEQFF. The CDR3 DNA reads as TGTGCCAGCAGCTCCGAACCATTTAACTACAATGAGCAGTTCTTC.

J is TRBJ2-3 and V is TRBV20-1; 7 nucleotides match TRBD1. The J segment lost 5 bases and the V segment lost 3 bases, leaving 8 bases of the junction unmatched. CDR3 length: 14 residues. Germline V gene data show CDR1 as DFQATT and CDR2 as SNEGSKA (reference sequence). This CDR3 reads CSARGDRLQDTQYF. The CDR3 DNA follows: TGCAGTGCTAGGGGGGACAGACTTCAAGATACGCAGTATTTT.

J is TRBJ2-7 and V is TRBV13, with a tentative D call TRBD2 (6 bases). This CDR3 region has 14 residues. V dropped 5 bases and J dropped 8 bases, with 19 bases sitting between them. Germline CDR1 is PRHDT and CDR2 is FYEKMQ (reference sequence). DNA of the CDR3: TGTGCCAGCAGCCAGACCCGGGACTCACAAAAGCAGTACTTC. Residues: CASSQTRDSQKQYF.

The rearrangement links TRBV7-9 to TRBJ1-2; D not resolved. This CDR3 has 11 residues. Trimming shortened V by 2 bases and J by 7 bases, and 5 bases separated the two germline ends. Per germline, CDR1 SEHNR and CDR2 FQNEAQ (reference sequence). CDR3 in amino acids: CASSLPSGYTF. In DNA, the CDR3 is TGTGCCAGCAGCTTACCAAGTGGCTACACCTTC.

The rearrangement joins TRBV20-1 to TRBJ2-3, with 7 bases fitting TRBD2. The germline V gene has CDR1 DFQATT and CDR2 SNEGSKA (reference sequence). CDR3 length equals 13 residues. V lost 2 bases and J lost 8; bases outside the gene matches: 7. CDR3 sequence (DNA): TGCAGTGCTAGACCCAGACTAGCCCGTACGCAGTATTTT. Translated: CSARPRLARTQYF.

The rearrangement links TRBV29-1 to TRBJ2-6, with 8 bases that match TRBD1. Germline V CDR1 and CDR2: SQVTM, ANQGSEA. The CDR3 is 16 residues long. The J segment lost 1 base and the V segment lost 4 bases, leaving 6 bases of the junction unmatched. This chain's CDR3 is CSVVDRVNSGANVLTF. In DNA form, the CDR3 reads TGCAGCGTTGTGGACAGGGTGAATTCTGGGGCCAACGTCCTGACTTTC.

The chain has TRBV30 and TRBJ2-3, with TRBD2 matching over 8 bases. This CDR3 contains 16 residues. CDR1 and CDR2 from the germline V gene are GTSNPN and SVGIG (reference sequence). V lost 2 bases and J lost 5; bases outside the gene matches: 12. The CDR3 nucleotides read TGTGCCTGGAGTAGAGGTCGGGGGGGCCTCGGAGATACGCAGTATTTT. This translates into CAWSRGRGGLGDTQYF.

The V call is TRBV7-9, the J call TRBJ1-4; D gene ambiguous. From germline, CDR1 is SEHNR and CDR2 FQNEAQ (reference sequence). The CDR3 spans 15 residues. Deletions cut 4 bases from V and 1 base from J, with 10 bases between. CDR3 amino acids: CASSSQRLTNEKLFF. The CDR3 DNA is TGTGCCAGCAGCTCCCAACGGTTAACTAATGAAAAACTGTTTTTT. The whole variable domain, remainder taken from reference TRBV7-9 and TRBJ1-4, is DTGVSQNPRHKITKRGQNVTFRCDPISEHNRLYWYRQTLGQGPEFLTYFQNEAQLEKSRLLSDRFSAERPKGSFSTLEIQRTEQGDSAMYLCASSSQRLTNEKLFFGSGTQLSVL.

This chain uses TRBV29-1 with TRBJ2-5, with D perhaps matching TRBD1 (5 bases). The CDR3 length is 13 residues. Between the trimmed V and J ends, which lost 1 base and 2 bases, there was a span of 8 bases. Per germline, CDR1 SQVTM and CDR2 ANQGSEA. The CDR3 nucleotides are TGCAGCGTTGAAGGACAGAAACAAGAGACCCAGTACTTC. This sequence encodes CSVEGQKQETQYF.

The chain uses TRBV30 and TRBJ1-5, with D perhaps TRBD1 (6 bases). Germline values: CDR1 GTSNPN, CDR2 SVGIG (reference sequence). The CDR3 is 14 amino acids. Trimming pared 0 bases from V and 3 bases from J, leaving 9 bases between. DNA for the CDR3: TGTGCCTGGAGTGTGGGGGCCGACAATCAGCCCCAGCATTTT. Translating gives CAWSVGADNQPQHF.

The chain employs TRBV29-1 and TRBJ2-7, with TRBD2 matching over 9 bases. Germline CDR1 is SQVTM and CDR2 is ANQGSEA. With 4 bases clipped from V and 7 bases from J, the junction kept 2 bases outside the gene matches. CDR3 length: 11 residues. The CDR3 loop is CSVGTSEEQYV. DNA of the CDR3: TGCAGCGTTGGGACTAGCGAGGAGCAGTACGTC.